This T cell receptor (beta chain) comes out of a study of blood T cell repertoires in COVID-19. Whole-study context: The samples span acute and convalescent COVID-19 from the United States, Italy and Spain. From T cells, B-cell-depleted T cells, or PBMCs came the material, which was cDNA or gDNA.

Per the authors' pipeline: Estimation of nucleated cell counts relied on the amplification of reference gene primers. Produced via immunoSEQ multiplex PCR; TCRdb's table is partial and in-frame only. V and J calls and clone size follow that table, whereas D and trimming were derived from the DNA. The sample contains fewer than 350,000 clones, about four fifths of which appear only once. V lost 4 bases to trimming and J lost 4 bases, with 17 bases between them. Germline V lookup: CDR1 SQVTM, CDR2 ANQGSEA. The CDR3 extends over 14 amino acids. The chain combines TRBV29-1 with TRBJ2-7; D is perhaps TRBD1 (6 bases). What was sequenced was peripheral blood. The clonotype originates from an older woman with active or convalescent COVID-19. CDR3 in amino acids: CSVGGGVPLYEQYF. CDR3 DNA sequence: TGCAGCGTTGGAGGGGGAGTTCCTTTATACGAGCAGTACTTC.